This T cell receptor (beta chain) was profiled in a study of post-analysis software for immune sequencing data. Study-level points and caveats: About five TRBV segments appeared more often in patients than in controls, and TRBV5-6, TRBV5-1 and TRBV20-1 were among these.

Built from TCR beta cDNA, the libraries had unique molecular identifiers in them. TCRdb itself ran the PCR reads through MiXCR, one entry per CDR3 protein. This sample has more than 450,000 distinct CDR3 sequences, with about 40% found just once. The CDR3 has 11 amino acids. The germline V and J ends were trimmed by 6 bases and 7 bases, with 7 bases remaining between them. The table lists this clonotype with a few counts. As yet, its antigen is unknown. The specimen sequenced was blood. The genes are TRBV12-3 or TRBV12-4 and TRBJ1-5; D unresolved. The receptor was derived from a girl aged 10-17 years with multiple sclerosis. DNA of the CDR3: TGTGCCAGCAGCAAAGGCCAGCCCCAGCATTTT. Its protein product is CASSKGQPQHF.